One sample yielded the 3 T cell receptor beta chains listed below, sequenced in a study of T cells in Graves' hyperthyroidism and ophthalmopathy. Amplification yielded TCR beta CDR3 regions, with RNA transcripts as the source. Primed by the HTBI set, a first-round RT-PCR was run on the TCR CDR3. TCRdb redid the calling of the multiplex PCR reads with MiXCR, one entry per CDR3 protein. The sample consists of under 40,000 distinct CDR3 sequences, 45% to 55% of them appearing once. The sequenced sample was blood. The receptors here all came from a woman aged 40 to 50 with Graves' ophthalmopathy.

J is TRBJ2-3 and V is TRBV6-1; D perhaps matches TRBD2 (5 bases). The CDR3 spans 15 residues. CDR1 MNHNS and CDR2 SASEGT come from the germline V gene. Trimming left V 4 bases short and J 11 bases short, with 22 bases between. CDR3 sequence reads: CASSVGRESYNEQYF. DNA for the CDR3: TGTGCCAGCAGTGTGGGGAGAGAGTCCTACAATGAGCAGTATTTT.

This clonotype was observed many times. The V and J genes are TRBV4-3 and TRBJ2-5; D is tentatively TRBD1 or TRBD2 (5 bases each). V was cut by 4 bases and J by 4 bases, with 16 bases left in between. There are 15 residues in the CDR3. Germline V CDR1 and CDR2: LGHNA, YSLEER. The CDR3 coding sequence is TGCGCCAGCAGCCGGAATCAAGGGACCAGAGAGACCCAGTACTTC. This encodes CASSRNQGTRETQYF.

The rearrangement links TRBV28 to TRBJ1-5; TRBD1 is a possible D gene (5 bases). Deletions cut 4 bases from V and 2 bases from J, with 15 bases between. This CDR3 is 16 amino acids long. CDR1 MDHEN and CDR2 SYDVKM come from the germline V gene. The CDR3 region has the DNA TGTGCCAGCAGTTCCCAACCCGGGGGGGGCAATCAGCCCCAGCATTTT. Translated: CASSSQPGGGNQPQHF.